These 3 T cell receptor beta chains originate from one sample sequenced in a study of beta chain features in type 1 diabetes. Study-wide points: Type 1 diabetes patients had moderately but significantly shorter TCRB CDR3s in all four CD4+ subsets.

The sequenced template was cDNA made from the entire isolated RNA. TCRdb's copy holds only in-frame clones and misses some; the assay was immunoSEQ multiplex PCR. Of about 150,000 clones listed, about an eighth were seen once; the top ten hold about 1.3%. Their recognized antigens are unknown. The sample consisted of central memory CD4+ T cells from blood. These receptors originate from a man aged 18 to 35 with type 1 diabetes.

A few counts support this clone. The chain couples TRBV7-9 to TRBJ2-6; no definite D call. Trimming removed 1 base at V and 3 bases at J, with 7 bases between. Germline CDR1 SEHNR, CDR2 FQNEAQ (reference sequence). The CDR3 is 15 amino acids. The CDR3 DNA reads TGTGCCAGCAGCTTAGGCGTTGGTGGGGCCAACGTCCTGACTTTC. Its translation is CASSLGVGGANVLTF.

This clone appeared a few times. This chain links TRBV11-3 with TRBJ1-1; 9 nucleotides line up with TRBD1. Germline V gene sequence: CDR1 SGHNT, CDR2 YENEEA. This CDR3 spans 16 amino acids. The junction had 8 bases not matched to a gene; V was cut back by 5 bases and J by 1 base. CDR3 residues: CASSDPDRGANTEAFF. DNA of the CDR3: TGTGCCAGCAGCGACCCTGACAGGGGGGCGAACACTGAAGCTTTCTTT.

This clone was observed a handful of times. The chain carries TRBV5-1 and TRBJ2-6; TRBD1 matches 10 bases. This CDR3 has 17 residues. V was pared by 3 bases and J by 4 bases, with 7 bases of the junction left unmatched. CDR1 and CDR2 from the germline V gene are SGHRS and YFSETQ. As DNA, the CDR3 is TGCGCCAGCAGCTCGGGACAGGGGACGAGAGGGGCCAACGTCCTGACTTTC. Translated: CASSSGQGTRGANVLTF.